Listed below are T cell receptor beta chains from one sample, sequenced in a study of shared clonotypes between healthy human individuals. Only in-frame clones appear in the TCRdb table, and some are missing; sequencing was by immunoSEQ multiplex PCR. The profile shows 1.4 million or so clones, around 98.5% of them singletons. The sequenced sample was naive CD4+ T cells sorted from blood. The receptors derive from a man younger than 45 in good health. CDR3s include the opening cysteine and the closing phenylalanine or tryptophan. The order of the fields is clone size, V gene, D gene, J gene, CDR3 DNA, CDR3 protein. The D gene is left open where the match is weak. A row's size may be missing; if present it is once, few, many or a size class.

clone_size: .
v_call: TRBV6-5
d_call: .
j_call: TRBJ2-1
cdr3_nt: TGTGCCAGCAGTAAGAAGAGCTCCTACAATGAGCAGTTCTTC
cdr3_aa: CASSKKSSYNEQFF

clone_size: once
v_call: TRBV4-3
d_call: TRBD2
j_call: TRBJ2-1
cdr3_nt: TGCGCCAGCAGCCAATTTGAGCGGGACGGGTCCTACAATGAGCAGTTCTTC
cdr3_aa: CASSQFERDGSYNEQFF

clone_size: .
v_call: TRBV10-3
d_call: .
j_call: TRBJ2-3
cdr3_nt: TGTGCCATCAGGACCACGGGGGATACGCAGTATTTT
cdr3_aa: CAIRTTGDTQYF

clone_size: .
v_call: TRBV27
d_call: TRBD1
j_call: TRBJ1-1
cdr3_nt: TGTGCCAGCAGAGCCATTGGACAGGGGAGTAACACTGAAGCTTTCTTT
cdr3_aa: CASRAIGQGSNTEAFF

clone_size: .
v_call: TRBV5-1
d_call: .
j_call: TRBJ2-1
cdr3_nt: TGCGCCAGCAGCCCAAGACGGACAGTCGATGAGCAGTTCTTC
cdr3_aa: CASSPRRTVDEQFF

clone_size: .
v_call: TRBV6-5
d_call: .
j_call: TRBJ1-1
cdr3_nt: TGTGCCAGCAATCGGCCGAACACTGAAGCTTTCTTT
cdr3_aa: CASNRPNTEAFF

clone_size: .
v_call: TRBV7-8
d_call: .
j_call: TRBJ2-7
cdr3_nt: TGTGCCAGCAGCCCCAACCGGGGCTACGAGCAGTACTTC
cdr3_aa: CASSPNRGYEQYF

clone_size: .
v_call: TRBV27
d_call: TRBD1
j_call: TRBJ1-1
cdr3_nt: TGTGCCAGCAGTCTTAACAGGGGCTACACTGAAGCTTTCTTT
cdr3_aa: CASSLNRGYTEAFF

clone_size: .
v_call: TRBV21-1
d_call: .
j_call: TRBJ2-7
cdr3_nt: TGTGCCAGCAGCAAAGCGCTGAGGGGAGGCCACGAGCAGTACTTC
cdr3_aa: CASSKALRGGHEQYF

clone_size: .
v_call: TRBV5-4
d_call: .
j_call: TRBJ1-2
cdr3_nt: TGTGCCAGCAGCTTGGACCGCGAGGGCTACACCTTC
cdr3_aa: CASSLDREGYTF

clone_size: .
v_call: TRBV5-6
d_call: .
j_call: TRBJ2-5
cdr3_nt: TGTGCCAGCAGTCCTAGTTTAATGGAGACCCAGTACTTC
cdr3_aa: CASSPSLMETQYF

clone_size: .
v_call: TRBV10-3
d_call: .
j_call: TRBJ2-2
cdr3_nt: TGTGCCATCAGTGAGGGAGGTGGCGCGAACACCGGGGAGCTGTTTTTT
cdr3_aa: CAISEGGGANTGELFF

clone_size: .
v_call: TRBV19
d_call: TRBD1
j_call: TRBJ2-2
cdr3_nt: TGTGCCAGTAGTAAGCCCCCGGGACAGATCACCGGGGAGCTGTTTTTT
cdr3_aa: CASSKPPGQITGELFF

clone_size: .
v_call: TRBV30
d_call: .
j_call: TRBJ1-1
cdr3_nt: TGTGCCTGGAGGGTGGGGCCCGGCGCTGAAGCTTTCTTT
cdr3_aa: CAWRVGPGAEAFF

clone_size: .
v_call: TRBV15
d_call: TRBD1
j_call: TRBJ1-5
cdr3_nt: TGTGCCACCAGCAGAGATGGGACTCTTGACAGGGGGCATGCGAATCAGCCCCAGCATTTT
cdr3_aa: CATSRDGTLDRGHANQPQHF

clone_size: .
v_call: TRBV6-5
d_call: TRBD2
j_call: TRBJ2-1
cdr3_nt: TGTGCCAGCAAAATAGCGGGAGGGCATGAGCAGTTCTTC
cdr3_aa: CASKIAGGHEQFF

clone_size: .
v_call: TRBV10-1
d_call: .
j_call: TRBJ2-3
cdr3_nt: TGCGCCAGCAGTGTGGGCCTTTACACAGATACGCAGTATTTT
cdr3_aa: CASSVGLYTDTQYF

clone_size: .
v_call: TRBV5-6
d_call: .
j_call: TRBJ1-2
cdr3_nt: TGTGCCAGCAGCTTTACCCCGGGCTCTAACTATGGCTACACCTTC
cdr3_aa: CASSFTPGSNYGYTF

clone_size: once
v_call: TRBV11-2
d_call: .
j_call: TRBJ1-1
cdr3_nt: TGTGCCAGCAGCCGACTGACAGATAACACTGAAGCTTTCTTT
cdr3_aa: CASSRLTDNTEAFF

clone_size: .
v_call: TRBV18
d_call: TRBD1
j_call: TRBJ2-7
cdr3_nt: TGTGCCAGCTCACAGAAACCTGGACAGGGGGCACGGGAGCAGTACTTC
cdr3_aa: CASSQKPGQGAREQYF

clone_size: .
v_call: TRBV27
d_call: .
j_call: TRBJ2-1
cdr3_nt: TGTGCCAGCAGTCATACTAGCACCAATGAGCAGTTCTTC
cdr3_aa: CASSHTSTNEQFF

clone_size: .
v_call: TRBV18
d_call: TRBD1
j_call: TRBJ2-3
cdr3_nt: TGTGCCAGCTCACCTTGGACAGGAAGGACAGATACGCAGTATTTT
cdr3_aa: CASSPWTGRTDTQYF

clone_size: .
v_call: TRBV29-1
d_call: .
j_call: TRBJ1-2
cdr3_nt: TGCAGCGTCCAGCGGGGGGTAGACTATGGCTACACCTTC
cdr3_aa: CSVQRGVDYGYTF

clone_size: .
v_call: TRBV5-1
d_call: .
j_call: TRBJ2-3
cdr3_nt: TGCGCCAGCGGGGTGGGTGCAGATACGCAGTATTTT
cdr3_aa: CASGVGADTQYF

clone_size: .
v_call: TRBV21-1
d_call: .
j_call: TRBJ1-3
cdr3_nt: TGTGCCAGCTGGAAAGGGGTTCTCGGAAACACCATATATTTT
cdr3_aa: CASWKGVLGNTIYF

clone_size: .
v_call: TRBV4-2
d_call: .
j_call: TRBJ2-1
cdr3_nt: TGTGCCAGCAGCCAAGATCACCGGTCGCATGAGCAGTTCTTC
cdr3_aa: CASSQDHRSHEQFF

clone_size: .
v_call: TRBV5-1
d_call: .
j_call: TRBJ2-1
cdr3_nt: TGCGCCAGCAGCTTTATGGGGACATCCTACAATGAGCAGTTCTTC
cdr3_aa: CASSFMGTSYNEQFF

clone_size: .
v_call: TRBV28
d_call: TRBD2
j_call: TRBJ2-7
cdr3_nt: TGTGCCAGCAGTTCCGGCGGGAGGTACGAGCAGTACTTC
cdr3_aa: CASSSGGRYEQYF

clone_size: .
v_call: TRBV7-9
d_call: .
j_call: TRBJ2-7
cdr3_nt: TGTGCCAGCAGCTTAGAGGTTGCAGGGGACTACGAGCAGTACTTC
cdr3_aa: CASSLEVAGDYEQYF

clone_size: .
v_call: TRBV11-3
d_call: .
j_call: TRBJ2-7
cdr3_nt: TGTGCCAGCAGCTTACAGGATGCTCGGGACAAGGCTTCCTACGAGCAGTACTTC
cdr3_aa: CASSLQDARDKASYEQYF

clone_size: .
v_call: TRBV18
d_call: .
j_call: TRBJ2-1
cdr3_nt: TGTGCCAGCTCAAGTCGGGGTGACAATGAGCAGTTCTTC
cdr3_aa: CASSSRGDNEQFF

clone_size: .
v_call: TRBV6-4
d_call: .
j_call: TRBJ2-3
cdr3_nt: TGTGCCAGCAGCGCGACGGGACGCACAGATACGCAGTATTTT
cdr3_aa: CASSATGRTDTQYF

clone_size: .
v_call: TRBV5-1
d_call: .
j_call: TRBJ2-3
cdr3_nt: TGCGCCAGCAGCTTGGAGCGGAGGTCCACAGATACGCAGTATTTT
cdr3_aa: CASSLERRSTDTQYF

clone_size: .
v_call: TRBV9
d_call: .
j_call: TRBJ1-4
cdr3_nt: TGTGCCAGCAGCGTAGAAGATACCGCTAATGAAAAACTGTTTTTT
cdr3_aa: CASSVEDTANEKLFF

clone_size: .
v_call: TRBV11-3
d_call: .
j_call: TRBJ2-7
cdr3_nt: TGTGCCAGCAGCTTAGATGGGACGGGTGAGCAGTACTTC
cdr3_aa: CASSLDGTGEQYF

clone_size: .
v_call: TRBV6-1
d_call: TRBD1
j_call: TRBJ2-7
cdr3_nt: TGTGCCAGTTTTATCCGGGACAGAGTCTTTACTTCTCGGTACTTC
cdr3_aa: CASFIRDRVFTSRYF

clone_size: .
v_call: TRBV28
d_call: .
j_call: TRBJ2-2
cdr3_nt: TGTGCCAGCAGTTTGCCAGGGAGGTTGACCGGGGAGCTGTTTTTT
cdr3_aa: CASSLPGRLTGELFF

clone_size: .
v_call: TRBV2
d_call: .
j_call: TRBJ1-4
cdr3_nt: TGTGCCAGCATCCCCTACTGGGGTGGGGAAAAACTGTTTTTT
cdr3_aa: CASIPYWGGEKLFF

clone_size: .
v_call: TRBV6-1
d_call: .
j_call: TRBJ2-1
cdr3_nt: TGTGCCAGCAGGGTGAAAGGGGTCGGTGAGCAGTTCTTC
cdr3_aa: CASRVKGVGEQFF

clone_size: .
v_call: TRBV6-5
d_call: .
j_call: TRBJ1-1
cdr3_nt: TGTGCCAGCAGTTCAGAACCTCATAGGAACACTGAAGCTTTCTTT
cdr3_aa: CASSSEPHRNTEAFF

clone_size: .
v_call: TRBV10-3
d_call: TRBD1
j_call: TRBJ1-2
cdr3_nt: TGTGCCATCAAAGGGACAGCGAGTTACACCTTC
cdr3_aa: CAIKGTASYTF

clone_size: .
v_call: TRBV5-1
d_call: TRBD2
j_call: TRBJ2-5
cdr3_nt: TGCGCCAGCAGCTATATACTCCAGGCGGGAGGGAAACAAGAGACCCAGTACTTC
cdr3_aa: CASSYILQAGGKQETQYF

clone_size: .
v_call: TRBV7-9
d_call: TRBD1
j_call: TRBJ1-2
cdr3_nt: TGTGCCAGCAGCTTCGAGGGACAGGGCGAATATGGCTACACCTTC
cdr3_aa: CASSFEGQGEYGYTF